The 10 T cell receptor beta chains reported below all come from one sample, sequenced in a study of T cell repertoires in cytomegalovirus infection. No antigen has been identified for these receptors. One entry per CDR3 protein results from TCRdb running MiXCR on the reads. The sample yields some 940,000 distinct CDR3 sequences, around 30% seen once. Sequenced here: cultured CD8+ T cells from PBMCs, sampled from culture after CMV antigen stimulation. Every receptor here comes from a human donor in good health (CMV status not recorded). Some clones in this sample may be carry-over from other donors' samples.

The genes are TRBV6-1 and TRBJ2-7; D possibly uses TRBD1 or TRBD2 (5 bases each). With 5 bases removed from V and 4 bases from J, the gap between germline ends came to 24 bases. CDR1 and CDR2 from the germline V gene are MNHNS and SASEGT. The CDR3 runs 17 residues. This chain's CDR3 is CASSFTPLPRDLYEQYF. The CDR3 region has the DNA TGTGCCAGCAGTTTCACCCCTCTTCCCCGGGACCTATACGAGCAGTACTTC.

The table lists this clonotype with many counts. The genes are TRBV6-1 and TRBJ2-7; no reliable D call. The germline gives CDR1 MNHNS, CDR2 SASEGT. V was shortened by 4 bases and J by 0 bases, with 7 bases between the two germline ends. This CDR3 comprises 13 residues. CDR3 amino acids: CASSVGFSYEQYF. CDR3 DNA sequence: TGTGCCAGCAGTGTGGGGTTCTCCTACGAGCAGTACTTC.

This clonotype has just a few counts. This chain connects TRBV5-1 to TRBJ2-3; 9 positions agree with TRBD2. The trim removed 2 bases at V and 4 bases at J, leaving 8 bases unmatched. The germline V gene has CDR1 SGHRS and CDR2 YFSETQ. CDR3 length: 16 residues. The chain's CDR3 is CASSFSAGGPADTQYF. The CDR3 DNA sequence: TGCGCCAGCAGCTTTTCCGCGGGGGGGCCAGCAGATACGCAGTATTTT.

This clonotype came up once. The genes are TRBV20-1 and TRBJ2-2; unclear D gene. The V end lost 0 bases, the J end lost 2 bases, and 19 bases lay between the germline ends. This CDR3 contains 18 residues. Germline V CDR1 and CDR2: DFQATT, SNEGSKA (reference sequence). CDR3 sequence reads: CSARESDTFTGNTGELFF. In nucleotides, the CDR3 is TGCAGTGCTAGAGAGAGTGACACTTTTACTGGCAACACCGGGGAGCTGTTTTTT.

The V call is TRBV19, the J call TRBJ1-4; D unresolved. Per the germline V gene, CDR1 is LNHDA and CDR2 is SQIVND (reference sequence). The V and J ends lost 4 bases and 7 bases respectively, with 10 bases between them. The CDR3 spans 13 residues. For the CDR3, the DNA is TGTGCCAGTAGTAGAAGGACTGGTGAAAAACTGTTTTTT. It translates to CASSRRTGEKLFF.

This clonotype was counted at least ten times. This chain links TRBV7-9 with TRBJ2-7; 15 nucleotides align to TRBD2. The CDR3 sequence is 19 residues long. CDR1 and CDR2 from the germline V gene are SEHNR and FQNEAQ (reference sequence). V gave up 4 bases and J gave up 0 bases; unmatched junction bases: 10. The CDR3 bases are TGTGCCAGCAGCTCTTCGGGACTAGCGGGGGGCGCCAGCTCCTACGAGCAGTACTTC. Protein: CASSSSGLAGGASSYEQYF. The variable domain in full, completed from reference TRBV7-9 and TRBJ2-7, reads DTGVSQNPRHKITKRGQNVTFRCDPISEHNRLYWYRQTLGQGPEFLTYFQNEAQLEKSRLLSDRFSAERPKGSFSTLEIQRTEQGDSAMYLCASSSSGLAGGASSYEQYFGPGTRLTVT.

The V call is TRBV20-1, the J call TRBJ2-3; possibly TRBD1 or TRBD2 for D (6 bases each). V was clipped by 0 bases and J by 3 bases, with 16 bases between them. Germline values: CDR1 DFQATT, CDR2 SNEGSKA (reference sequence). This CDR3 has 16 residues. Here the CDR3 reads CSARDQRQGRTDTQYF. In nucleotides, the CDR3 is TGCAGTGCTAGAGATCAAAGGCAGGGGAGGACAGATACGCAGTATTTT.

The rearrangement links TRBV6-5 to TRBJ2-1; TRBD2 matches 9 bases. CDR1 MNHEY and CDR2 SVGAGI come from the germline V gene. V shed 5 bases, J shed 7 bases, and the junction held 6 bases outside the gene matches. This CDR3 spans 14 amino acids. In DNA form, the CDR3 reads TGTGCCAGCAGTCCAGGGACTAGCAATAATGAGCAGTTCTTC. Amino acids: CASSPGTSNNEQFF.

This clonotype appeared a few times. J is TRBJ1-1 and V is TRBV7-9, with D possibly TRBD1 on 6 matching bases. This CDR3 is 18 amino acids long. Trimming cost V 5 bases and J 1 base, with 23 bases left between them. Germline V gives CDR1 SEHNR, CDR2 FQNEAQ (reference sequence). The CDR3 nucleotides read TGTGCCAGCAGCGAACACCTCGACCCCACAGGGAAGAACACTGAAGCTTTCTTT. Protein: CASSEHLDPTGKNTEAFF.

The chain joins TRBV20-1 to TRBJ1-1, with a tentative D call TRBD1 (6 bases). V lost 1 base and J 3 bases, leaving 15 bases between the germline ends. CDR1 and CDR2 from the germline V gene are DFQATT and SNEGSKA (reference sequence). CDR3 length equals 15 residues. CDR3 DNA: TGCAGTGCTAGAGCGGCAGGGGAAGGGGACACTGAAGCTTTCTTT. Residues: CSARAAGEGDTEAFF.